This is a list of T cell receptor beta chains from one sample in a study of PD-1 blockade in classical Hodgkin lymphoma. Sequenced by immunoSEQ multiplex PCR; TCRdb stores in-frame clones only, minus some. The sample lists some 93,000 clones; approximately 83% were seen once. This material consisted of peripheral blood mononuclear cells (PBMCs), taken before the fourth cycle of nivolumab. The receptors derive from a human donor with classical Hodgkin lymphoma. Both conserved end residues are part of each CDR3. A D gene is named only where the DNA matches it firmly. The listing skips clone size in some rows; elsewhere it reads once, few, many or a size class.

abundance	v_gene	d_gene	j_gene	CDR3nt	CDR3aa
-	TRBV7-9	-	TRBJ2-1	TGTGCCAGCAGCTTAGATAGCGACAATGAGCAGTTCTTC	CASSLDSDNEQFF
-	TRBV2	-	TRBJ2-1	TGTGCCAGCAGTGGCGGGGTTATTCATGAGCAGTTCTTC	CASSGGVIHEQFF
-	TRBV7-3	-	TRBJ1-5	TGTGCCAGCAGCTCCTGCGAAGGGCCAGTTAGCAATCAGCCCCAGCATTTT	CASSSCEGPVSNQPQHF
-	TRBV7-2	TRBD2	TRBJ2-1	TGTGCCAGCAGCCCCGGGCTTATCTTAGTAGCGGGAGTCCCTGAGCAGTTCTTC	CASSPGLILVAGVPEQFF
once	TRBV5-8	-	TRBJ1-5	TGTGCCAGCAGCTTGGCAAGGGGGGGAGGGCAGCCCCAGCATTTT	CASSLARGGGQPQHF
few	TRBV7-7	-	TRBJ2-5	TGTGCCAGCAGCTTTAGATTGGGAGAGACCCAGTACTTC	CASSFRLGETQYF
-	TRBV11-3	-	TRBJ2-3	TGTGCCAGCAGCTCCAACTCCCCCGGGGCAGATACGCAGTATTTT	CASSSNSPGADTQYF
-	TRBV25-1	TRBD2	TRBJ2-1	TGTGCCAGCAGTGGACTTAGCGGGAGGGCCGGTTACAATGAGCAGTTCTTC	CASSGLSGRAGYNEQFF
-	TRBV7-9	TRBD2	TRBJ2-2	TGTGCCAGCAGCCCAATAGGACTAGCGGGAGGGCCGGTCGGCGGGGAGCTGTTTTTT	CASSPIGLAGGPVGGELFF
-	TRBV6-4	-	TRBJ2-2	TGTGCCAGCAGTGACTCGACCACCCCCCGGGCCACCGGGGAGCTGTTTTTT	CASSDSTTPRATGELFF
once	TRBV19	TRBD2	TRBJ2-1	TGTGCCAGTAGTATGCGGCCGACTAGCGCTCCTACGAACAATGAGCAGTTCTTC	CASSMRPTSAPTNNEQFF
-	TRBV7-2	-	TRBJ2-7	TGTGCCAGCAGCTTAGATGCGCCCGGGGCCTCCTACGAGCAGTACTTC	CASSLDAPGASYEQYF
few	TRBV28	-	TRBJ2-3	TGTGCCACCGTGCCCGTGGGCCTGGGCACAGATACGCAGTATTTT	CATVPVGLGTDTQYF